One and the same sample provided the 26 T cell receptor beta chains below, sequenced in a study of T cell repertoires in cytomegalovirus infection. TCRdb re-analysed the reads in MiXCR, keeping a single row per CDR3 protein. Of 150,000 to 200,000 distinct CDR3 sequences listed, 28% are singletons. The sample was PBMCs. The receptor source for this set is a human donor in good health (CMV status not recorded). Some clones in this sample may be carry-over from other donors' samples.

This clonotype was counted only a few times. The CDR3 DNA reads as TGTGCCAGCAGTTACGGGTTGGGGCCTCTAGCCAAAAACATTCAGTACTTC. Its translation: CASSYGLGPLAKNIQYF. The chain recombines TRBV6-2 or TRBV6-3 with TRBJ2-4; D possibly corresponds to TRBD1 (5 bases). The CDR3 extends over 17 amino acids. The V and J ends lost 2 bases and 0 bases respectively, with 14 bases between them. Germline loops: CDR1 MNHEY, CDR2 SVGEGT.

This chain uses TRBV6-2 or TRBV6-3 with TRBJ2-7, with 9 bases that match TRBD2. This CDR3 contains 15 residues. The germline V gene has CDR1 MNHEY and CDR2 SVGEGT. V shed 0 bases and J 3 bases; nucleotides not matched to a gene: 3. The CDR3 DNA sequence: TGTGCCAGCAGTTACTCGAGAGCGGGGGGCTACGAGCAGTACTTC. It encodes CASSYSRAGGYEQYF.

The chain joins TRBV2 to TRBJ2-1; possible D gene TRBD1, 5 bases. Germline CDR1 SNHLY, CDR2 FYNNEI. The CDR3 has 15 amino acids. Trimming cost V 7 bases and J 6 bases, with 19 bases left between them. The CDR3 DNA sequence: TGTGCCAGCACCTCTGCCGTACAGGTCGGCAATGAGCAGTTCTTC. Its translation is CASTSAVQVGNEQFF.

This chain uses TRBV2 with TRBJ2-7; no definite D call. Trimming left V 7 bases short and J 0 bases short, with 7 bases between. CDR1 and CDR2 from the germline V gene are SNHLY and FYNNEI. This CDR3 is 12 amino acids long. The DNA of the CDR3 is TGTGCCAGCAATTACCGCTCCTACGAGCAGTACTTC. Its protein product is CASNYRSYEQYF.

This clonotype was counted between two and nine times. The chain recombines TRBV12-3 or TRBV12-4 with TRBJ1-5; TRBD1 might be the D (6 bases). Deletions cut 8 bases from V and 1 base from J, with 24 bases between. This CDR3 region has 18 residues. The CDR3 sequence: CASCKGMRGIYSNQPQHF. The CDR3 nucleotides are TGTGCCAGCTGCAAAGGGATGAGGGGGATTTACAGCAATCAGCCCCAGCATTTT.

CDR3 sequence: CASSLIAGETQYF. The CDR3 coding sequence is TGTGCCAGCAGCTTAATTGCCGGGGAGACCCAGTACTTC. The chain has TRBV7-6 and TRBJ2-5, with no clear D. The V and J ends lost 2 bases and 5 bases respectively, with 9 bases between them. This CDR3 spans 13 amino acids. The germline V gene encodes CDR1 SGHVS and CDR2 FNYEAQ. Full variable domain (outside the CDR3, taken from reference TRBV7-6 and TRBJ2-5): GAGVSQSPRYKVTKRGQDVALRCDPISGHVSLYWYRQALGQGPEFLTYFNYEAQQDKSGLPNDRFSAERPEGSISTLTIQRTEQRDSAMYRCASSLIAGETQYFGPGTRLLVL.

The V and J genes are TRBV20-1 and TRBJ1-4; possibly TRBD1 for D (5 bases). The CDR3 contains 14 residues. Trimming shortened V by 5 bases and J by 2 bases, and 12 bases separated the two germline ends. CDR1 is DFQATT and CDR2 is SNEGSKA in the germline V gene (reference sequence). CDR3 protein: CSAPQGETNEKLFF. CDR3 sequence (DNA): TGCAGTGCTCCCCAGGGCGAGACTAATGAAAAACTGTTTTTT.

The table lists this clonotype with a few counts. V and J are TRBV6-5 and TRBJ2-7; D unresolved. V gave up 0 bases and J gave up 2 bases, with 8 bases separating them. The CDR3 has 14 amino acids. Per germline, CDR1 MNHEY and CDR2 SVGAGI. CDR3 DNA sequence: TGTGCCAGCAGTTACTCGTTCGGTACCTACGAGCAGTACTTC. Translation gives CASSYSFGTYEQYF.

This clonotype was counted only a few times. The CDR3 DNA reads as TGTGCCAGCACCAGGGGCTATGGCTACACCTTC. Its translation is CASTRGYGYTF. V and J are TRBV6-2 or TRBV6-3 and TRBJ1-2; possibly TRBD1 for D (6 bases). This CDR3 has 11 residues. Germline CDR1 is MNHEY and CDR2 is SVGEGT. Trimming shortened V by 7 bases and J by 4 bases, and 7 bases separated the two germline ends.

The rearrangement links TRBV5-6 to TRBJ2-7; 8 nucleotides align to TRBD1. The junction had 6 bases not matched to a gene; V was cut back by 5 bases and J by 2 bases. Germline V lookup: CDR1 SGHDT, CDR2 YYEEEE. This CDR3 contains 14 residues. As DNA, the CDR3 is TGTGCCAGCAGTCCTTGGGACAGGCCCTACGAGCAGTACTTC. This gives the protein CASSPWDRPYEQYF.

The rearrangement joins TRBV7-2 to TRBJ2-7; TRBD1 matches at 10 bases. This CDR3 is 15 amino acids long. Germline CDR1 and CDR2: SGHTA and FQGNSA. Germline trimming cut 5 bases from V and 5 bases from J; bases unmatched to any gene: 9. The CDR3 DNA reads TGTGCCAGCAGCCACGGGACAGGGGTTCGAAACGAGCAGTACTTC. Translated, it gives CASSHGTGVRNEQYF.

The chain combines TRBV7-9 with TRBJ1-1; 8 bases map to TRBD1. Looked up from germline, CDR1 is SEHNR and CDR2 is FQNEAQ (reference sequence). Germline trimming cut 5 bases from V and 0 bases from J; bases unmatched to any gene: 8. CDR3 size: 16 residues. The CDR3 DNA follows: TGTGCCAGCAGCATACGGACAGGGCAGCTGAACACTGAAGCTTTCTTT. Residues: CASSIRTGQLNTEAFF.

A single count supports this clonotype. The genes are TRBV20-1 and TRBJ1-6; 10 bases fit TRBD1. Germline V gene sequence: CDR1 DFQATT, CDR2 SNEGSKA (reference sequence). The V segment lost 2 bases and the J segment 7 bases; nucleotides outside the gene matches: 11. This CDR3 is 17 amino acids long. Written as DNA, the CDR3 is TGCAGTGCTAGAAGGGGACAGGGGATGGGATCGAATTCACCCCTCCACTTT. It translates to CSARRGQGMGSNSPLHF.

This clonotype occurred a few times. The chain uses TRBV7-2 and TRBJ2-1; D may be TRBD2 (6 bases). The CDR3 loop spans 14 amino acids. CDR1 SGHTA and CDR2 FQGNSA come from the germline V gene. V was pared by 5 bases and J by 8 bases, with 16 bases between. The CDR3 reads CASSPGLPPDEQFF. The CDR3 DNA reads TGTGCCAGCAGCCCCGGACTACCCCCGGATGAGCAGTTCTTC.

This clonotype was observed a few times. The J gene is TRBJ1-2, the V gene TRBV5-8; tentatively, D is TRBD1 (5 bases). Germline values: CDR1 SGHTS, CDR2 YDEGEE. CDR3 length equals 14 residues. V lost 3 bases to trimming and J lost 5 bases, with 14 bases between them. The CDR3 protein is CASSSWGDGYGYTF. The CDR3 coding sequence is TGTGCCAGCAGCTCCTGGGGCGACGGGTATGGCTACACCTTC.

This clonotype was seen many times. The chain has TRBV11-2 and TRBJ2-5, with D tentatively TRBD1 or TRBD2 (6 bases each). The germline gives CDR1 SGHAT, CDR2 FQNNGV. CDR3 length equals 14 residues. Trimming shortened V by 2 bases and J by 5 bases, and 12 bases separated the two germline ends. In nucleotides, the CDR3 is TGTGCCAGCAGCTTATGGGGGGCTGGGGAGACCCAGTACTTC. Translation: CASSLWGAGETQYF.

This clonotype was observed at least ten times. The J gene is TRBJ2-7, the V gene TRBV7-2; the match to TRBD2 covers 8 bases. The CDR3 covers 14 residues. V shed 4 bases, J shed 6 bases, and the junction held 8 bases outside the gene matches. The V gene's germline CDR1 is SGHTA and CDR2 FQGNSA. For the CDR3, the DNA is TGTGCCAGCAGCTACCCGGGACTAGACCTCGAGCAGTACTTC. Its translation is CASSYPGLDLEQYF. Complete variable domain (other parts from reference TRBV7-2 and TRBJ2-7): GAGVSQSPSNKVTEKGKDVELRCDPISGHTALYWYRQSLGQGLEFLIYFQGNSAPDKSGLPSDRFSAERTGGSVSTLTIQRTQQEDSAVYLCASSYPGLDLEQYFGPGTRLTVT.

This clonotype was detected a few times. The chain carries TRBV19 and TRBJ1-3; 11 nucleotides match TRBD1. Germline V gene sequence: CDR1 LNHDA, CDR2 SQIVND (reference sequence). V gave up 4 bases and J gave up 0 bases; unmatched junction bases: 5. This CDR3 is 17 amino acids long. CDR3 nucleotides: TGTGCCAGTAGTACCCGGACAGGGGGCCTCTCTGGAAACACCATATATTTT. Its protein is CASSTRTGGLSGNTIYF.

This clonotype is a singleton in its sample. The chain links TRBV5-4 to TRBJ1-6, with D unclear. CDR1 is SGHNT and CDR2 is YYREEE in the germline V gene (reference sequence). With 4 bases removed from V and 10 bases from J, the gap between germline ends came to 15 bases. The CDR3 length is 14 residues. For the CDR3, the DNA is TGTGCCAGCAGCACCGCCTCAGTGGTCTCACCCCTCCACTTT. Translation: CASSTASVVSPLHF. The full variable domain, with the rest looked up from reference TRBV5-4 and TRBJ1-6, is ETGVTQSPTHLIKTRGQQVTLRCSSQSGHNTVSWYQQALGQGPQFIFQYYREEENGRGNFPPRFSGLQFPNYSSELNVNALELDDSALYLCASSTASVVSPLHFGNGTRLTVT.

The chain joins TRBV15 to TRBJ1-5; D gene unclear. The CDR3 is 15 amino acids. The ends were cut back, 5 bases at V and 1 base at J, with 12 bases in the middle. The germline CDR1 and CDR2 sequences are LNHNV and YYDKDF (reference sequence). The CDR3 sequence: CATSPRAASNQPQHF. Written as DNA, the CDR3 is TGTGCCACCAGCCCTCGGGCGGCAAGCAATCAGCCCCAGCATTTT.

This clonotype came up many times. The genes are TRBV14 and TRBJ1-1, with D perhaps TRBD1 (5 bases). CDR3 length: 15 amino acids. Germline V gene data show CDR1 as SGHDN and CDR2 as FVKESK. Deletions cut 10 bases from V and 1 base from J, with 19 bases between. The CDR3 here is CATQVEGRPNTEAFF. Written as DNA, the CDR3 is TGTGCCACCCAGGTGGAGGGGCGGCCGAACACTGAAGCTTTCTTT.

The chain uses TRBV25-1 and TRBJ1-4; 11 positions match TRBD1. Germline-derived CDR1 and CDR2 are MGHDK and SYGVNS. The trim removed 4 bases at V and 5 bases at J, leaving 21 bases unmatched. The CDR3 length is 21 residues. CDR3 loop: CASSGIRSGTGGGQLNEKLFF. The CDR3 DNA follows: TGTGCCAGCAGTGGAATACGGTCCGGGACAGGGGGAGGTCAACTGAATGAAAAACTGTTTTTT.

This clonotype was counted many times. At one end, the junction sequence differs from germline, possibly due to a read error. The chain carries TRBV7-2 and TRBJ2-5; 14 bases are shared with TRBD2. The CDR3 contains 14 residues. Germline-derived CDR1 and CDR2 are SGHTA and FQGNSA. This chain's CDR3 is CASSSGLAGAPGSF. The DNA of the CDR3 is TGTGCCAGCAGCTCGGGACTAGCGGGGGCCCCCGGTTCCTTC.

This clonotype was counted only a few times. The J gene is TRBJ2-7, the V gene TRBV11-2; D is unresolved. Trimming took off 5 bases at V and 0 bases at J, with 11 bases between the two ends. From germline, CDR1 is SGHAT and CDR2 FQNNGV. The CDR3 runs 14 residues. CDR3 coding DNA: TGTGCCAGCAGCGCCTTAAAATACTCCTACGAGCAGTACTTC. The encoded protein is CASSALKYSYEQYF. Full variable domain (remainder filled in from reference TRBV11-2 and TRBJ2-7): EAGVAQSPRYKIIEKRQSVAFWCNPISGHATLYWYQQILGQGPKLLIQFQNNGVVDDSQLPKDRFSAERLKGVDSTLKIQPAKLEDSAVYLCASSALKYSYEQYFGPGTRLTVT.

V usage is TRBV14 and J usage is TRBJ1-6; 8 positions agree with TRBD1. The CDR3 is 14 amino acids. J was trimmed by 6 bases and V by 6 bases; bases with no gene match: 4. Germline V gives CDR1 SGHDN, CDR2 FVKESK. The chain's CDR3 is CASRTTGANSPLHF. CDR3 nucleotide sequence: TGTGCCAGCAGAACGACAGGGGCTAATTCACCCCTCCACTTT. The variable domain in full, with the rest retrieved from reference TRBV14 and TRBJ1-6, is EAGVTQFPSHSVIEKGQTVTLRCDPISGHDNLYWYRRVMGKEIKFLLHFVKESKQDESGMPNNRFLAERTGGTYSTLKVQPAELEDSGVYFCASRTTGANSPLHFGNGTRLTVT.

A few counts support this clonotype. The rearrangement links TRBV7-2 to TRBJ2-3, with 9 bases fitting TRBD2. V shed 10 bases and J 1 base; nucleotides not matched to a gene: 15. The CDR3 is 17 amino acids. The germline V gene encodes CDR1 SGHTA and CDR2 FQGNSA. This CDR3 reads CATSLGGLAGGTDTQYF. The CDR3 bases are TGTGCCACTTCATTAGGGGGGTTAGCGGGGGGCACAGATACGCAGTATTTT.